This T cell receptor beta chain was obtained from a study of blood T cells in healthy people across ages. The use of a sample-barcoded 5' primer and a J-beta primer mix characterized a second PCR of about 6 to 12 cycles. TCRdb analysed the 5' RACE reads with MiXCR anew, one entry per CDR3 protein. The table has 630,000 or so distinct CDR3 sequences, about 30% seen once. This clonotype showed up many times. This TCR derives from an elderly woman in good health. Sequencing was carried out using blood.

For the CDR3, the DNA is TGCAGTGCTAGAGAGGGACTGTCGAGAGGGATTCAGTACTTC. Protein sequence: CSAREGLSRGIQYF. The genes are TRBV20-1 and TRBJ2-4; D possibly corresponds to TRBD2 (6 bases). The V gene's germline CDR1 is DFQATT and CDR2 SNEGSKA (reference sequence). V lost 0 bases, J lost 10 bases, and 16 bases lay in between. The CDR3 spans 14 residues.